These 27 T cell receptor beta chains share one sample of origin, sequenced in a study of OX40 agonist ivuxolimab in advanced cancers. Libraries were prepared by immunoSEQ multiplex PCR; TCRdb keeps only in-frame clonotypes and omits some of them. The repertoire consists of 35,000 to 45,000 clones, with 80% to 90% occurring once and the leading ten covering roughly 4.5%. The specimen was CD4+ or CD8+ T cells sorted from blood, collected in a trial of the OX40 agonist ivuxolimab. The receptors were sampled from an adult with an advanced solid tumor such as melanoma, head and neck, liver or kidney cancer.

This rearrangement joins TRBV19 to TRBJ1-5; 7 nucleotides align to TRBD1. The CDR3 is 15 residues long. Losses at the gene ends were 5 bases for V and 3 bases for J; bases not matched to a gene: 7. Germline V gene lookup returns CDR1 LNHDA and CDR2 SQIVND (reference sequence). The CDR3 loop is CASSGRGLDNQPQHF. CDR3 sequence (DNA): TGTGCCAGTAGTGGGAGGGGGCTAGACAATCAGCCCCAGCATTTT.

This sequence joins TRBV4-2 and TRBJ2-1; 8 nucleotides line up with TRBD1. Losses at the gene ends were 2 bases for V and 9 bases for J; bases not matched to a gene: 3. Germline-derived CDR1 and CDR2 are LGHNA and YNFKEQ. The CDR3 extends over 13 amino acids. CDR3 sequence reads: CASSQRQGIEQFF. CDR3 bases: TGTGCCAGCAGCCAAAGACAGGGGATTGAGCAGTTCTTC.

This chain connects TRBV2 to TRBJ2-5; 15 bases fit TRBD2. With 4 bases clipped from V and 5 bases from J, the junction kept 2 bases outside the gene matches. The V gene's germline CDR1 is SNHLY and CDR2 FYNNEI. CDR3 length: 15 residues. In DNA form, the CDR3 reads TGTGCCAGCAGTGGGACTAGCGGGAGGGGGGAGACCCAGTACTTC. Translation: CASSGTSGRGETQYF.

The V gene is TRBV5-4, the J gene TRBJ2-5; 10 bases are a match to TRBD1. The CDR3 is 16 residues long. Unmatched junction bases numbered 4, after V lost 0 bases and J lost 2 bases. The germline V gene encodes CDR1 SGHNT and CDR2 YYREEE (reference sequence). CDR3 region: CASSLAGTGAQETQYF. The CDR3 DNA sequence: TGTGCCAGCAGCTTGGCCGGGACAGGGGCGCAAGAGACCCAGTACTTC.

The J gene is TRBJ1-1, the V gene TRBV7-9; 11 bases map to TRBD1. The CDR3 sequence is 14 residues long. The germline gives CDR1 SEHNR, CDR2 FQNEAQ (reference sequence). After removal of 4 bases from V and 7 bases from J, the junction contained 5 bases not matched to a gene. CDR3 region: CASSSGQGAVEAFF. The CDR3, as DNA: TGTGCCAGCAGCTCCGGACAGGGGGCGGTTGAAGCTTTCTTT.

The V and J genes are TRBV2 and TRBJ1-2; D not certain. The CDR3 extends over 12 amino acids. Per germline, CDR1 SNHLY and CDR2 FYNNEI. V dropped 4 bases and J dropped 5 bases, with 8 bases sitting between them. The CDR3 DNA sequence: TGTGCCAGCAGTGTAGGAAGGTATGGCTACACCTTC. It specifies CASSVGRYGYTF.

The gene calls are TRBV7-9 and TRBJ1-1; TRBD1 agrees at 9 bases. Trimming cost V 3 bases and J 1 base; bases outside gene matches: 12. Germline CDR1 and CDR2: SEHNR and FQNEAQ (reference sequence). The CDR3 length is 18 residues. The CDR3 DNA sequence: TGTGCCAGCAGCTTGTGGCCCACAGGGGGCACCCAGAACACTGAAGCTTTCTTT. Its translation: CASSLWPTGGTQNTEAFF.

This chain joins TRBV7-3 and TRBJ2-1; tentatively, D is TRBD1 or TRBD2 (5 bases each). V dropped 5 bases and J dropped 0 bases, with 11 bases sitting between them. Germline V lookup: CDR1 SGHTA, CDR2 FQGTGA. The CDR3 consists of 15 residues. The CDR3 is CASSPAGTSYNEQFF. The CDR3 DNA reads as TGTGCCAGCAGCCCGGCAGGGACCTCCTACAATGAGCAGTTCTTC.

The chain carries TRBV19 and TRBJ2-5, with D uncertain. The V end was cut by 4 bases, the J end by 3 bases, with 9 bases between. CDR1 and CDR2 from the germline V gene are LNHDA and SQIVND (reference sequence). This CDR3 is built from 13 residues. DNA of the CDR3: TGTGCCAGTAGTAATTCGGCCGAAGAGACCCAGTACTTC. Protein: CASSNSAEETQYF. Combining the CDR3 with reference TRBV19 and TRBJ2-5 gives the whole variable domain DGGITQSPKYLFRKEGQNVTLSCEQNLNHDAMYWYRQDPGQGLRLIYYSQIVNDFQKGDIAEGYSVSREKKESFPLTVTSAQKNPTAFYLCASSNSAEETQYFGPGTRLLVL.

The rearrangement joins TRBV4-1 to TRBJ2-3; D may match TRBD1 or TRBD2 (5 bases each). The CDR3 loop spans 12 amino acids. Germline assignment: CDR1 MGHRA and CDR2 YSYEKL. Trimming removed 10 bases at V and 6 bases at J, with 14 bases between. The CDR3 is CANSNEGDTQYF. In nucleotides, the CDR3 is TGCGCCAACAGTAACGAGGGGGATACGCAGTATTTT.

The chain combines TRBV5-1 with TRBJ2-1; TRBD1 aligns across 8 bases. This CDR3 spans 14 amino acids. Germline V lookup: CDR1 SGHRS, CDR2 YFSETQ. Trimming at V came to 2 bases and at J to 4 bases, leaving 2 bases not matched to a gene. CDR3 sequence (DNA): TGCGCCAGCAGCTTCCGGGACAGGTACAATGAGCAGTTCTTC. This sequence encodes CASSFRDRYNEQFF.

This clone was recorded once. The genes are TRBV6-5 and TRBJ1-4; possibly TRBD1 for D (5 bases). Germline CDR1 is MNHEY and CDR2 is SVGAGI. The germline V and J ends were trimmed by 6 bases and 3 bases, with 11 bases remaining between them. This CDR3 contains 14 residues. As DNA, the CDR3 is TGTGCCAGCAGACTGGGGCGCGCTAATGAAAAACTGTTTTTT. This codes for CASRLGRANEKLFF.

The chain joins TRBV13 to TRBJ2-3; TRBD1 matches at 9 bases. Germline CDR1 PRHDT, CDR2 FYEKMQ (reference sequence). This CDR3 region has 17 residues. V lost 5 bases and J lost 2; bases outside the gene matches: 11. CDR3 nucleotide sequence: TGTGCCAGCAGCCCCCGAACCGGGACAGGGATCACAGATACGCAGTATTTT. Translated, it gives CASSPRTGTGITDTQYF.

The chain couples TRBV15 to TRBJ2-3; TRBD1 or TRBD2 may be the D gene (6 bases each). Germline CDR1 is LNHNV and CDR2 is YYDKDF (reference sequence). V shed 1 base and J shed 4 bases, with 9 bases lying between them. This CDR3 region has 14 residues. The chain's CDR3 is CATSRVRGPDTQYF. For the CDR3, the DNA is TGTGCCACCAGCAGAGTTCGGGGGCCAGATACGCAGTATTTT.

The chain's CDR3 is CASSSQRDLNEKLFF. CDR3 sequence (DNA): TGTGCCAGCAGCTCCCAACGGGACCTGAATGAAAAACTGTTTTTT. V gene TRBV5-4 combines with J gene TRBJ1-4, with a possible D match to TRBD1 (5 bases). This CDR3 has 15 residues. V shed 3 bases and J shed 5 bases, with 14 bases lying between them. CDR1 is SGHNT and CDR2 is YYREEE in the germline V gene (reference sequence).

J is TRBJ1-2 and V is TRBV11-2; D possibly corresponds to TRBD1 (6 bases). Trimming took off 5 bases at V and 7 bases at J, with 17 bases between the two ends. The length of the CDR3 is 14 residues. In germline, CDR1 is SGHAT, CDR2 FQNNGV. CDR3 residues: CASSVEAGAGGYTF. In DNA form, the CDR3 reads TGTGCCAGCAGCGTGGAGGCGGGGGCCGGTGGCTACACCTTC.

The chain has TRBV11-3 and TRBJ2-1, with D unclear. The CDR3 contains 12 residues. Between the trimmed V and J ends, which lost 5 bases and 9 bases, there was a span of 11 bases. CDR1 is SGHNT, CDR2 YENEEA, per germline. The CDR3 sequence: CASSPLLGEQFF. The CDR3 DNA reads as TGTGCCAGCAGCCCGCTCCTCGGTGAGCAGTTCTTC.

Concerning this clone: Other DNA sequences of this sample code for an identical CDR3. The rearrangement uses TRBV27 and TRBJ1-1; D perhaps matches TRBD1 (6 bases). The CDR3 runs to 16 residues. Trimming shortened V by 1 base and J by 5 bases, and 17 bases separated the two germline ends. Germline values: CDR1 MNHEY, CDR2 SMNVEV (reference sequence). This CDR3 reads CASSLYARGGRTEAFF. DNA for the CDR3: TGTGCCAGCAGTTTATACGCGAGGGGGGGCAGAACTGAAGCTTTCTTT.

This chain links TRBV11-2 with TRBJ2-5, with TRBD2 matching over 7 bases. Germline lookup yields CDR1 SGHAT and CDR2 FQNNGV. The V gene end was trimmed by 2 bases and the J gene end by 3 bases; junction bases not matched to a gene: 6. The CDR3 runs to 15 residues. In DNA, the CDR3 is TGTGCCAGCAGCTTACGGGGGGTATACGAAGAGACCCAGTACTTC. It translates to CASSLRGVYEETQYF. Full variable domain (missing parts from reference TRBV11-2 and TRBJ2-5): EAGVAQSPRYKIIEKRQSVAFWCNPISGHATLYWYQQILGQGPKLLIQFQNNGVVDDSQLPKDRFSAERLKGVDSTLKIQPAKLEDSAVYLCASSLRGVYEETQYFGPGTRLLVL.

The rearrangement joins TRBV5-1 to TRBJ2-7; possible D gene TRBD1, 6 bases. The CDR3 contains 14 residues. V lost 4 bases to trimming and J lost 5 bases, with 16 bases between them. Germline V CDR1 and CDR2: SGHRS, YFSETQ. The CDR3 reads CASSTEAGADEQYF. As DNA, the CDR3 is TGCGCCAGCAGCACCGAAGCAGGGGCGGACGAGCAGTACTTC.

The rearrangement joins TRBV4-3 to TRBJ2-7; tentative D call: TRBD2 (5 bases). Germline values: CDR1 LGHNA, CDR2 YSLEER. Between the trimmed V and J ends, which lost 0 bases and 3 bases, there was a span of 15 bases. This CDR3 comprises 16 residues. CDR3 in DNA: TGCGCCAGCAGCCAAGAAACTAGTGGGGAACTCTACGAGCAGTACTTC. It encodes CASSQETSGELYEQYF.

The chain joins TRBV2 to TRBJ1-4, with a possible D match to TRBD1 (6 bases). The germline V and J ends were trimmed by 5 bases and 1 base, with 14 bases remaining between them. CDR1 SNHLY and CDR2 FYNNEI come from the germline V gene. CDR3 length equals 16 residues. DNA for the CDR3: TGTGCCAGCAGTCTTCAGGGAGGGGGAACTAATGAAAAACTGTTTTTT. Its translation is CASSLQGGGTNEKLFF.

The V gene is TRBV13, the J gene TRBJ2-7; 8 positions agree with TRBD1. This CDR3 has 14 amino acids. Germline V gene lookup returns CDR1 PRHDT and CDR2 FYEKMQ (reference sequence). V shed 5 bases and J 1 base; nucleotides not matched to a gene: 4. In DNA form, the CDR3 reads TGTGCCAGCAGCCGGGACAGGTTGTCCTACGAGCAGTACTTC. Translation: CASSRDRLSYEQYF.

This sequence joins TRBV5-1 and TRBJ1-2; D uncertain. Between the trimmed V and J ends, which lost 1 base and 6 bases, there was a span of 13 bases. The CDR3 consists of 14 residues. In germline, CDR1 is SGHRS, CDR2 YFSETQ. The CDR3 nucleotides read TGCGCCAGCAGCTTGTCCGGGGAAAATAATGGCTACACCTTC. It is translated as CASSLSGENNGYTF.

V usage is TRBV6-1 and J usage is TRBJ1-2; perhaps TRBD1 as D (6 bases). The germline V and J ends were trimmed by 4 bases and 8 bases, with 11 bases remaining between them. The CDR3 totals 12 residues. Germline V gene sequence: CDR1 MNHNS, CDR2 SASEGT. CDR3 bases: TGTGCCAGCAGTGGGGGGGCGTCAGGCTACACCTTC. Translated: CASSGGASGYTF.

This clone appeared once. This CDR3 reads CASSPGTGVFGGYTF. CDR3 DNA: TGTGCCAGCAGCCCAGGGACAGGGGTTTTCGGTGGCTACACCTTC. The rearrangement links TRBV7-2 to TRBJ1-2; TRBD1 matches at 10 bases. The V gene end was trimmed by 5 bases and the J gene end by 7 bases; junction bases not matched to a gene: 10. This CDR3 contains 15 residues. Germline V CDR1 and CDR2: SGHTA, FQGNSA.

This sequence joins TRBV11-3 and TRBJ1-1, with TRBD1 matching over 10 bases. Germline-derived CDR1 and CDR2 are SGHNT and YENEEA. With 5 bases clipped from V and 11 bases from J, the junction kept 8 bases outside the gene matches. The CDR3 totals 13 residues. For the CDR3, the DNA is TGTGCCAGCAGCAAGACAGGGGGCGCGGAGGCTTTCTTT. It is translated as CASSKTGGAEAFF.